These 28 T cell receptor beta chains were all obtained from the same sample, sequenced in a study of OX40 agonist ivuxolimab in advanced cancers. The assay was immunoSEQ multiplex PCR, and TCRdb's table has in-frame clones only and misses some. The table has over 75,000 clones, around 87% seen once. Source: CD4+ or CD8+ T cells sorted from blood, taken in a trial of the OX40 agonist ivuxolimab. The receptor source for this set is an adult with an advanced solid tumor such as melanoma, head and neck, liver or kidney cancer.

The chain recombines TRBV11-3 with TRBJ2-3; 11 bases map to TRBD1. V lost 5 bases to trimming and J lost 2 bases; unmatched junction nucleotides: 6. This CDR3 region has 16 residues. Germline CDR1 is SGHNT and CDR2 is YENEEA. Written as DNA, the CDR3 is TGTGCCAGCAGCACCCGGACAGGGGGCGACACAGATACGCAGTATTTT. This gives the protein CASSTRTGGDTDTQYF. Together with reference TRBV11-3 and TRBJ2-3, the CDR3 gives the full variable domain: EAGVVQSPRYKIIEKKQPVAFWCNPISGHNTLYWYLQNLGQGPELLIRYENEEAVDDSQLPKDRFSAERLKGVDSTLKIQPAELGDSAVYLCASSTRTGGDTDTQYFGPGTRLTVL.

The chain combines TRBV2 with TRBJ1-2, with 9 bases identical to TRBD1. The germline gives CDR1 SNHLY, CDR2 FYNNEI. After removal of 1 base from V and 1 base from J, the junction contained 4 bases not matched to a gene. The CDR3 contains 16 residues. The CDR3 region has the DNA TGTGCCAGCAGTGAAGAGGGACAGGGCCTTAACTATGGCTACACCTTC. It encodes CASSEEGQGLNYGYTF.

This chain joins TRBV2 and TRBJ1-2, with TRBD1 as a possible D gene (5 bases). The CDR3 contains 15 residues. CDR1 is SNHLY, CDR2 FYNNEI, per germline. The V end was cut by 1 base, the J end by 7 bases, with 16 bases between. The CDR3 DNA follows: TGTGCCAGCAGTGAAGGTCCAGGGCCCCGGTCTGGCTACACCTTC. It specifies CASSEGPGPRSGYTF.

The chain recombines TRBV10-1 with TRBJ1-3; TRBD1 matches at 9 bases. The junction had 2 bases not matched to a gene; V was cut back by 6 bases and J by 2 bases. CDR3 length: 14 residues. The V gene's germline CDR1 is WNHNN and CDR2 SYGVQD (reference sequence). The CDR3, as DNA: TGCGCCAGCAGCAGGACAGGGGCTGGAAACACCATATATTTT. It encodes CASSRTGAGNTIYF.

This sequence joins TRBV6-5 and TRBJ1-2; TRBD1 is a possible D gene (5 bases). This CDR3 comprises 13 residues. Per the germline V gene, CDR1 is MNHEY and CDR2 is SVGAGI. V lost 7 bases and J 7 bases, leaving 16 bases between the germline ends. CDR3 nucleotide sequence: TGTGCCAGCATAGTACAGGATTTTACTGGCTACACCTTC. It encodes CASIVQDFTGYTF.

CDR3 amino acids: CASSIGTEGNIQYF. Written as DNA, the CDR3 is TGTGCCAGTAGTATTGGGACCGAGGGAAACATTCAGTACTTC. V is TRBV19 and J is TRBJ2-4; tentatively, D is TRBD1 or TRBD2 (5 bases each). The V end lost 3 bases, the J end lost 6 bases, and 12 bases lay between the germline ends. The CDR3 consists of 14 residues. The V gene's germline CDR1 is LNHDA and CDR2 SQIVND (reference sequence).

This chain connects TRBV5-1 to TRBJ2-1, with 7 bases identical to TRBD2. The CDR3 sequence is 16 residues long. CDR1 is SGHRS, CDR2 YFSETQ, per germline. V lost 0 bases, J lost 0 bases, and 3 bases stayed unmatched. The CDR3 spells CASSLDGGSSYNEQFF. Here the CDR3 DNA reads TGCGCCAGCAGCTTGGACGGGGGGAGCTCCTACAATGAGCAGTTCTTC.

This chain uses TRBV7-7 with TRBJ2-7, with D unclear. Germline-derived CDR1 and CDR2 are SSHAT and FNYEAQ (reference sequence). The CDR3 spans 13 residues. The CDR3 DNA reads TGTGCTAGCAGCTCGGTCCGGCACAACGAGCAGTACGTC. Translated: CASSSVRHNEQYV.

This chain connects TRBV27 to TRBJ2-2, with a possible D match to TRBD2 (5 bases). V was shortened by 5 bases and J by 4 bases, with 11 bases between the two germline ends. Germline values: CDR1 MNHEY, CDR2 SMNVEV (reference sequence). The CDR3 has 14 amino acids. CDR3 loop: CASSGLGFTGELFF. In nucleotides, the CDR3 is TGTGCCAGCAGTGGACTGGGGTTCACCGGGGAGCTGTTTTTT.

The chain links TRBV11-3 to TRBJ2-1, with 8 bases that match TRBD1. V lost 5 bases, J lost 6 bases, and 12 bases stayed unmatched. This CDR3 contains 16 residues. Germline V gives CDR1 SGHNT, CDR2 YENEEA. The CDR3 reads CASSRRTGTGVNEQFF. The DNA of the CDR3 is TGTGCCAGCAGCCGGCGGACAGGGACGGGAGTCAATGAGCAGTTCTTC.

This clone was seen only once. The CDR3 loop reads CATSRETASNQPQHF. The CDR3 DNA is TGTGCCACCAGCAGAGAAACGGCGAGCAATCAGCCCCAGCATTTT. The rearrangement links TRBV15 to TRBJ1-5; D ambiguous. Deletions cut 0 bases from V and 1 base from J, with 7 bases between. The CDR3 contains 15 residues. The germline gives CDR1 LNHNV, CDR2 YYDKDF (reference sequence).

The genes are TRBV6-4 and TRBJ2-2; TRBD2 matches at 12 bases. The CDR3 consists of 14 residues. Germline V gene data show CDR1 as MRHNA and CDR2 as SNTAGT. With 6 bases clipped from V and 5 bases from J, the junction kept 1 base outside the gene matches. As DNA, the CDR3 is TGTGCCAGCAGGACTAGCGGGAGTACCGGGGAGCTGTTTTTT. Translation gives CASRTSGSTGELFF.

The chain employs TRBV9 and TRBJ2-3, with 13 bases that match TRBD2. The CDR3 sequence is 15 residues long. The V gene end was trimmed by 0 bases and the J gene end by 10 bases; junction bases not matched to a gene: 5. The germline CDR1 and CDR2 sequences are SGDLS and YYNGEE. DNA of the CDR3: TGTGCCAGCAGCGTAGACACTAGCGGGAGGGATGCGCAGTATTTT. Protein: CASSVDTSGRDAQYF.

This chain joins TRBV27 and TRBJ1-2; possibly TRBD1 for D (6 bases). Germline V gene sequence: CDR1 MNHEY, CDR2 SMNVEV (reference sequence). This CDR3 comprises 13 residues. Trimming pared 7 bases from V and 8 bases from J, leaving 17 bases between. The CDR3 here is CASTPMGARGYTF. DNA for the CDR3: TGTGCCAGCACCCCGATGGGGGCTCGGGGCTACACCTTC.

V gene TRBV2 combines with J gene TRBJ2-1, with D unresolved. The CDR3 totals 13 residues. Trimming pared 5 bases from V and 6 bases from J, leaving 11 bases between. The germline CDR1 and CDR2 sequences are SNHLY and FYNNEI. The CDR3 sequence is CASSPQWSNEQFF. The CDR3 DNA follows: TGTGCCAGCAGTCCCCAGTGGAGCAATGAGCAGTTCTTC. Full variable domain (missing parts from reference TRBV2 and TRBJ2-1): EPEVTQTPSHQVTQMGQEVILRCVPISNHLYFYWYRQILGQKVEFLVSFYNNEISEKSEIFDDQFSVERPDGSNFTLKIRSTKLEDSAMYFCASSPQWSNEQFFGPGTRLTVL.

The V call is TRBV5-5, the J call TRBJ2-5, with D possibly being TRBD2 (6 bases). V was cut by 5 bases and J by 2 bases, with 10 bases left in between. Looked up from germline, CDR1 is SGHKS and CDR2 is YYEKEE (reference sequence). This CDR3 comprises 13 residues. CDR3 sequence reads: CASSWEAQETQYF. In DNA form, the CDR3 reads TGTGCCAGCAGTTGGGAGGCTCAAGAGACCCAGTACTTC.

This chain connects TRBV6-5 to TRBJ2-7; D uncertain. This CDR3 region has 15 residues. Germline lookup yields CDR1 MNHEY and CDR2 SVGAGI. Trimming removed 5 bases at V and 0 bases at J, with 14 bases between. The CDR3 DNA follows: TGTGCCAGCAGTCCCCGTGGCGGTAACTCCTACGAGCAGTACGTC. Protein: CASSPRGGNSYEQYV.

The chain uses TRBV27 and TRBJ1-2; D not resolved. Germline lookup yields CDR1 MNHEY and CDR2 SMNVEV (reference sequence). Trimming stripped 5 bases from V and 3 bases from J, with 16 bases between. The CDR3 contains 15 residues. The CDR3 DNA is TGTGCCAGCAGTCGAAGTCAGCGTAACTACTATGGCTACACCTTC. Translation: CASSRSQRNYYGYTF.

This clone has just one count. In DNA form, the CDR3 reads TGTGCCAGCAGTACCTACACCTCAGGGTATTCACCCCTCCACTTT. This sequence encodes CASSTYTSGYSPLHF. The chain carries TRBV27 and TRBJ1-6; D is perhaps TRBD1 (5 bases). This CDR3 region has 15 residues. Trimming removed 5 bases at V and 8 bases at J, with 16 bases between. The germline V gene encodes CDR1 MNHEY and CDR2 SMNVEV (reference sequence).

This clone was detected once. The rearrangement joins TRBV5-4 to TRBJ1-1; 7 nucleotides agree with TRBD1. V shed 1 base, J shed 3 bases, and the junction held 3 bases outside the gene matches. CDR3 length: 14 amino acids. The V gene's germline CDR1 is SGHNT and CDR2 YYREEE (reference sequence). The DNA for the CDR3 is TGTGCCAGCAGCTTGAGGGGGCGAGACACTGAAGCTTTCTTT. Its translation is CASSLRGRDTEAFF.

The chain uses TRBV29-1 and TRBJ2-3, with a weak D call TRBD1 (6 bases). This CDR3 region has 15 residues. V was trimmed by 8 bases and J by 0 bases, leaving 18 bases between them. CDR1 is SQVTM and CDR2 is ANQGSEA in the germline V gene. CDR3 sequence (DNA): TGCAGCTCCGAAGGGGGACCCGATAGCACAGATACGCAGTATTTT. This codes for CSSEGGPDSTDTQYF.

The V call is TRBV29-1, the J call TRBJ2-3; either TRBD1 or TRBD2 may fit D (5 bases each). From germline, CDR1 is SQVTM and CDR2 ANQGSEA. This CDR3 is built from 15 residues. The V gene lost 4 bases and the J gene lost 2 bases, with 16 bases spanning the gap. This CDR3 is CSVVDRDGFTDTQYF. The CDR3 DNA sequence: TGCAGCGTTGTGGACCGGGACGGATTCACAGATACGCAGTATTTT.

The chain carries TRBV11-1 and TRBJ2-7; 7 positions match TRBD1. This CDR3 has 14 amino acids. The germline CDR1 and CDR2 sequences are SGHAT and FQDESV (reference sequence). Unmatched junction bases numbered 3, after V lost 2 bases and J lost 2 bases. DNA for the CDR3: TGTGCCAGCAGCTTAACAGGGGTTCCCTACGAGCAGTACTTC. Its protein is CASSLTGVPYEQYF.

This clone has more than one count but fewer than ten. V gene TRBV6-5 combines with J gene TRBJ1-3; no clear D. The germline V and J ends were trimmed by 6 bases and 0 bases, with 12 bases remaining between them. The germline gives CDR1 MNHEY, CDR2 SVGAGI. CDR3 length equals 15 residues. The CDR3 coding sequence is TGTGCCAGCAGCCTCACACGAACCTCTGGAAACACCATATATTTT. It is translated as CASSLTRTSGNTIYF.

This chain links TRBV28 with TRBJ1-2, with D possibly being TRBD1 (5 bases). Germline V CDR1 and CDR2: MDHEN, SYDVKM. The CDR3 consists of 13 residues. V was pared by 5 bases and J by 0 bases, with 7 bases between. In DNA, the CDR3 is TGTGCCAGCAGTACAGGATCTAACTATGGCTACACCTTC. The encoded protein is CASSTGSNYGYTF.

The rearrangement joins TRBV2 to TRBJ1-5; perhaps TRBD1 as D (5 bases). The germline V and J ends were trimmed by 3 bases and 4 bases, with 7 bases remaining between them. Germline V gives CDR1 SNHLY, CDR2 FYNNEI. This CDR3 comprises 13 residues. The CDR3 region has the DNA TGTGCCAGCAGTGATGGGGGAAATCAGCCCCAGCATTTT. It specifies CASSDGGNQPQHF.

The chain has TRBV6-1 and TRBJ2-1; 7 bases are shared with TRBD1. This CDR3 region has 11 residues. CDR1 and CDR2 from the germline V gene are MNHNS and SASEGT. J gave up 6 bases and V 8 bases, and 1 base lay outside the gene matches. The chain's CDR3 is CASHRGNEQFF. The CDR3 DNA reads TGTGCCAGCCACAGGGGCAATGAGCAGTTCTTC.

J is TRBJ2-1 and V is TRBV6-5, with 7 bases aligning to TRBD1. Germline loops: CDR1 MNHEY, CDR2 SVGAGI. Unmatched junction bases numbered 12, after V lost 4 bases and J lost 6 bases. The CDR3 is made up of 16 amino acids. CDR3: CASSFQIIRGINEQFF. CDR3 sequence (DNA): TGTGCCAGCAGTTTTCAGATCATCAGGGGGATCAATGAGCAGTTCTTC.